Presented here are 19 T cell receptor beta chains from one specimen sequenced in a study of cytomegalovirus exposure and HLA in healthy donors. The primer mix had 60 Vbeta and 13 Jbeta primers. The table came from immunoSEQ multiplex PCR; TCRdb's copy has only in-frame clones and leaves some out. The data contain about 98,000 clones, around 70% of them singletons. The sample was PBMCs. These receptors all stem from a man aged 50 to 60 in good health and CMV-seronegative.

This clone was seen only a few times. The chain employs TRBV5-1 and TRBJ2-3; 7 bases line up with TRBD2. V shed 2 bases, J shed 0 bases, and the junction held 6 bases outside the gene matches. CDR1 and CDR2 from the germline V gene are SGHRS and YFSETQ. The CDR3 has 16 residues. CDR3 coding DNA: TGCGCCAGCAGCTTAGGAGCTAGCGGAAGCACAGATACGCAGTATTTT. This encodes CASSLGASGSTDTQYF.

This rearrangement joins TRBV5-1 to TRBJ2-3, with 7 positions matching TRBD1. Germline CDR1 is SGHRS and CDR2 is YFSETQ. V was clipped by 3 bases and J by 2 bases; unmatched bases: 6. The CDR3 is 15 residues long. The CDR3 reads CASSSGQATTDTQYF. The CDR3 nucleotides are TGCGCCAGCAGCTCTGGACAGGCTACCACAGATACGCAGTATTTT.

V gene TRBV6-5 combines with J gene TRBJ2-2, with D perhaps TRBD1 (5 bases). The length of the CDR3 is 15 residues. From germline, CDR1 is MNHEY and CDR2 SVGAGI. V lost 2 bases and J 6 bases, leaving 13 bases between the germline ends. CDR3 sequence reads: CASSYTPTGPGELFF. The CDR3 coding sequence is TGTGCCAGCAGTTACACTCCTACAGGTCCCGGGGAGCTGTTTTTT.

The chain is built from TRBV15 and TRBJ1-2, with 7 positions matching TRBD1. Germline V gene lookup returns CDR1 LNHNV and CDR2 YYDKDF (reference sequence). Trimming at V came to 1 base and at J to 8 bases, leaving 13 bases not matched to a gene. CDR3 length: 16 residues. The CDR3, as DNA: TGTGCCACCAGCAGAGGGGCAGGGGGGTATGGGGAAGGCTACACCTTC. This encodes CATSRGAGGYGEGYTF.

The CDR3 loop reads CASSFEPKTGGGYTF. DNA for the CDR3: TGTGCCAGCAGCTTCGAACCTAAAACAGGGGGTGGCTACACCTTC. The gene calls are TRBV5-4 and TRBJ1-2; 8 bases are a match to TRBD1. The junction had 10 bases not matched to a gene; V was cut back by 2 bases and J by 7 bases. The V gene's germline CDR1 is SGHNT and CDR2 YYREEE (reference sequence). CDR3 length: 15 amino acids.

V usage is TRBV7-9 and J usage is TRBJ2-7; 9 bases fit TRBD1. CDR1 is SEHNR, CDR2 FQNEAQ, per germline (reference sequence). The CDR3 runs 16 residues. J was trimmed by 1 base and V by 5 bases; bases with no gene match: 9. CDR3 amino acids: CASSGQLGQGSYEQYF. The CDR3 DNA reads as TGTGCCAGCAGCGGCCAGTTGGGACAGGGATCCTACGAGCAGTACTTC.

The chain employs TRBV13 and TRBJ1-6; TRBD1 agrees at 7 bases. Germline V gene sequence: CDR1 PRHDT, CDR2 FYEKMQ (reference sequence). The CDR3 is 17 residues long. The junction had 14 bases not matched to a gene; V was cut back by 5 bases and J by 7 bases. The CDR3 DNA is TGTGCCAGCAGCGAAGCTACAGGGGATAGTTGGAATTCACCCCTCCACTTT. Its translation: CASSEATGDSWNSPLHF.

Here the CDR3 DNA reads TGTGCCAGCAGTTACGGCCTGATGGGAGCCGGGGAGCTGTTTTTT. It specifies CASSYGLMGAGELFF. The gene calls are TRBV6-6 and TRBJ2-2, with a possible D match to TRBD2 (5 bases). This CDR3 is built from 15 residues. Germline CDR1 is MNHNY and CDR2 is SVGAGI (reference sequence). V was pared by 2 bases and J by 6 bases, with 13 bases between.

This clone was detected a few times. V and J are TRBV5-1 and TRBJ2-7; 7 bases are a match to TRBD2. Per the germline V gene, CDR1 is SGHRS and CDR2 is YFSETQ. The CDR3 totals 15 residues. V gave up 1 base and J gave up 0 bases; unmatched junction bases: 4. The CDR3 protein is CASSLMGGSSYEQYF. Here the CDR3 DNA reads TGCGCCAGCAGCTTGATGGGCGGGAGCTCCTACGAGCAGTACTTC.

The V gene is TRBV10-1, the J gene TRBJ2-5; 8 nucleotides line up with TRBD1. Germline V lookup: CDR1 WNHNN, CDR2 SYGVQD (reference sequence). The V gene end was trimmed by 5 bases and the J gene end by 5 bases; junction bases not matched to a gene: 4. The CDR3 is 13 amino acids. CDR3 coding DNA: TGCGCCAGCAGTCCAGGGGGCAAGGAGACCCAGTACTTC. Its protein product is CASSPGGKETQYF.

The genes are TRBV2 and TRBJ2-5; D is uncertain. The CDR3 sequence is 13 residues long. From germline, CDR1 is SNHLY and CDR2 FYNNEI. Trimming took 7 bases from V and 2 from J, leaving 11 bases between them. CDR3 amino acids: CASTSDKQETQYF. CDR3 nucleotides: TGTGCCAGCACGTCAGACAAACAAGAGACCCAGTACTTC.

The chain links TRBV7-2 to TRBJ2-7; possibly TRBD1 for D (6 bases). Trimming took 1 base from V and 3 from J, leaving 16 bases between them. Germline V gives CDR1 SGHTA, CDR2 FQGNSA. This CDR3 region has 16 residues. Written as DNA, the CDR3 is TGTGCCAGCAGCTTAGGCGTGGGGGCCGTCGTCTACGAGCAGTACTTC. It codes for CASSLGVGAVVYEQYF.

The V call is TRBV7-9, the J call TRBJ2-1; TRBD1 agrees at 7 bases. V shed 5 bases and J 7 bases; nucleotides not matched to a gene: 11. Germline V gene lookup returns CDR1 SEHNR and CDR2 FQNEAQ (reference sequence). The CDR3 has 15 amino acids. The CDR3 region has the DNA TGTGCCAGCAGCGGAGGAAAGGGGGCGCAAAATGAGCAGTTCTTC. Its translation is CASSGGKGAQNEQFF.

The V call is TRBV19, the J call TRBJ1-2; D gene uncertain. The germline V gene encodes CDR1 LNHDA and CDR2 SQIVND (reference sequence). Trimming removed 6 bases at V and 5 bases at J, with 25 bases between. The length of the CDR3 is 17 residues. The CDR3 spells CASRAGTPSPGLYGYTF. The CDR3 coding sequence is TGTGCCAGTAGGGCGGGTACTCCCTCTCCTGGGCTATATGGCTACACCTTC.

The J gene is TRBJ2-3, the V gene TRBV5-1; 11 bases fit TRBD2. V trimming: 3 bases; J trimming: 4 bases; junction bases outside the gene matches: 4. This CDR3 has 15 amino acids. Germline values: CDR1 SGHRS, CDR2 YFSETQ. The CDR3 bases are TGCGCCAGCAGCTCGACTAGCGGGGCCGCAGATACGCAGTATTTT. Translation: CASSSTSGAADTQYF.

This sequence joins TRBV28 and TRBJ1-1; TRBD1 aligns across 7 bases. CDR3 length: 14 amino acids. Germline CDR1 reads MDHEN; CDR2 reads SYDVKM. Trimming removed 10 bases from V and 1 base from J; junction bases left unmatched: 9. The CDR3, as DNA: TGTGCCACGTCAGGAAGGGGGCCGAACACTGAAGCTTTCTTT. Translation: CATSGRGPNTEAFF.

By sample share, this clone is medium-sized. The rearrangement uses TRBV5-5 and TRBJ1-4; D is undetermined. Per germline, CDR1 SGHKS and CDR2 YYEKEE (reference sequence). V dropped 4 bases and J dropped 6 bases, with 16 bases sitting between them. The CDR3 extends over 15 amino acids. As DNA, the CDR3 is TGTGCCAGCAGCCCAAAATTTCCCGGGGATGAAAAACTGTTTTTT. Its protein product is CASSPKFPGDEKLFF.

The chain uses TRBV28 and TRBJ2-1, with D possibly TRBD2 on 6 matching bases. Germline CDR1 MDHEN, CDR2 SYDVKM. The CDR3 has 19 residues. V gave up 3 bases and J gave up 3 bases, with 24 bases separating them. This CDR3 reads CASSFRRTSVRTIYNEQFF. As DNA, the CDR3 is TGTGCCAGCAGTTTTAGGAGGACATCGGTCAGGACTATCTACAATGAGCAGTTCTTC.

This sequence joins TRBV7-9 and TRBJ1-3, with TRBD1 matching over 7 bases. Germline loops: CDR1 SEHNR, CDR2 FQNEAQ (reference sequence). The CDR3 sequence is 15 residues long. After removal of 5 bases from V and 0 bases from J, the junction contained 4 bases not matched to a gene. As DNA, the CDR3 is TGTGCCAGCAGCATGGGGACAGTCTCTGGAAACACCATATATTTT. It codes for CASSMGTVSGNTIYF.